This T cell receptor (beta chain) was retrieved from a study of identifying expanded T cells in peripheral blood. Whole-study results and caveats: Differentially abundant clones: roughly 1.2 between replicates, 15 to 17 at approximately 13 days, 19 to 20 at four. Two-week clone count variance significantly increased as total template count grew.

Method: immunoSEQ multiplex PCR; TCRdb's copy keeps in-frame clones and lacks some. The table includes approximately 59,000 clones, more than 70% detected once. Points on this clone: What it binds is unknown.

The receptor was derived from a person aged 18-69 years in good health. The sequenced sample was blood.

This CDR3 is CAGYRTSGGYSTQYF. Here the CDR3 DNA reads TGTGCCGGATATAGGACTAGCGGGGGGTACAGTACGCAGTATTTT. The chain couples TRBV5-3 to TRBJ2-3, with 14 bases identical to TRBD2. TRBV5-3 is placed among ORFs of uncertain function. The J segment lost 8 bases and the V segment lost 10 bases, leaving 12 bases of the junction unmatched. CDR3 size: 15 residues.